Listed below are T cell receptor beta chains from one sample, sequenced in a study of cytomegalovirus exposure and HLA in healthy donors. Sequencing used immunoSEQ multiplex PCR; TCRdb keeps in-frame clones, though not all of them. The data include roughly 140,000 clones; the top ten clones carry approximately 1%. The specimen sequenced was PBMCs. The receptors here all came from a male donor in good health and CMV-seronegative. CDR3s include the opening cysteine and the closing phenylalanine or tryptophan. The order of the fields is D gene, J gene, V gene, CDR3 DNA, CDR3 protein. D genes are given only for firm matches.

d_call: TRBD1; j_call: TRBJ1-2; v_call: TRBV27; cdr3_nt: TGTGCCAGCAGTTTCGGACAGGGGTTCGGCTACACCTTC; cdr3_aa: CASSFGQGFGYTF
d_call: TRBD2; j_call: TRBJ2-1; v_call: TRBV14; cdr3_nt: TGTGCCAGCAGCCCGACCGGGACTAGCGGCTACAATGAGCAGTTCTTC; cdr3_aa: CASSPTGTSGYNEQFF
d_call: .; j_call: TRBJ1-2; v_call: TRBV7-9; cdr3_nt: TGTGCCAGCAGCTCAACCTCAGGGGTTCGGGGTGGCTACACCTTC; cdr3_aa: CASSSTSGVRGGYTF
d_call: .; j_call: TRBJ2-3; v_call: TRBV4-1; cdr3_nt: TGCGCCAGCAGCCAAGGGACAGTCCTCGAAGATACGCAGTATTTT; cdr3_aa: CASSQGTVLEDTQYF
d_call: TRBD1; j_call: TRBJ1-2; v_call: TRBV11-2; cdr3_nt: TGTGCCAGCAGCTCGCCCCAGGGACAGGGCGGTGGCTACACCTTC; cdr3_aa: CASSSPQGQGGGYTF
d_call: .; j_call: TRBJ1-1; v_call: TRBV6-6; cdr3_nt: TGTGCCAGCAGTTCCCCGGGGGGGCTGAACACTGAAGCTTTCTTT; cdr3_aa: CASSSPGGLNTEAFF
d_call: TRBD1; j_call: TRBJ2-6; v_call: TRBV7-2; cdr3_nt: TGTGCCAGCAGCTACGGACAGGGGGCTGTATCTGGGGCCAACGTCCTGACTTTC; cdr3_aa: CASSYGQGAVSGANVLTF
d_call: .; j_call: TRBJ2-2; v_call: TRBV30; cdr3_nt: TGTGCCTGGATCCAGAATACCAACACCGGGGAGCTGTTTTTT; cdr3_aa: CAWIQNTNTGELFF
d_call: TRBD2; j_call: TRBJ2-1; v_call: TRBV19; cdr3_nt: TGTGCCAGTAGTATTCTAGCGGGAGTGGGAAATGAGCAGTTCTTC; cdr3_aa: CASSILAGVGNEQFF
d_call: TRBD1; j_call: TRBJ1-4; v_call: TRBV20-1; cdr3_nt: TGCAGTATCAGGGGGAATGAAAAACTGTTTTTT; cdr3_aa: CSIRGNEKLFF
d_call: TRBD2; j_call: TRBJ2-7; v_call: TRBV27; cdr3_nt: TGTGCCAGCAACGTCGGGGGGGAAGGCTACGAGCAGTACTTC; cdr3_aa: CASNVGGEGYEQYF
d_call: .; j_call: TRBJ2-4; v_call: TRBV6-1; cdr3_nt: TGTGCCAGCAGTGAACTAGGAGTCATTCAGTACTTC; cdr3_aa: CASSELGVIQYF
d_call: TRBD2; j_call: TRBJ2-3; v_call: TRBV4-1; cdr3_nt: TGCGCCAGCAGCCAAGATAATAGCGGGCGTGGGGATACGCAGTATTTT; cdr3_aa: CASSQDNSGRGDTQYF
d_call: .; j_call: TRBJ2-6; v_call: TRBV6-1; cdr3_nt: TGTGCCAGCAGTGACCTGGGACTCAACGTCCTGACTTTC; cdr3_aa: CASSDLGLNVLTF
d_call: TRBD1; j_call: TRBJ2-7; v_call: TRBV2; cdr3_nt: TGTGCCAGCAAATCCGGGACAGGGGACGAGCAGTACTTC; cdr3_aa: CASKSGTGDEQYF
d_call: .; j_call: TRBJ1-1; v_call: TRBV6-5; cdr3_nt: TGTGCCAGCAGTTACGGACACCCGAACACTGAAGCTTTCTTT; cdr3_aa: CASSYGHPNTEAFF
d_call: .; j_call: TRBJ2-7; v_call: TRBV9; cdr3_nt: TGTGCCAGCAGCCCCGGGGGCTACGAGCAGTACTTC; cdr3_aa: CASSPGGYEQYF
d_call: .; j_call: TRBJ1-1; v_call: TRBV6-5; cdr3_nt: TGTGCCAGCAGACTGGGGACTTTTAACACTGAAGCTTTCTTT; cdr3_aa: CASRLGTFNTEAFF
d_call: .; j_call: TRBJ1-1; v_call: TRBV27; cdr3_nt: TGTGCCAGCAGTAGCGCAGGGGTAACTGAAGCTTTCTTT; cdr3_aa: CASSSAGVTEAFF
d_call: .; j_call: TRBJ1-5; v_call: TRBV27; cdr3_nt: TGTGCCAGCAGTTTATTTTATCGGGGGGCGGGTAATCAGCCCCAGCATTTT; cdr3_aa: CASSLFYRGAGNQPQHF
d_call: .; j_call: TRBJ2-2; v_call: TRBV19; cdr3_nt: TGTGCCAGTAGTATCCTCAGTTGGGGCGGCGGGGAGCTGTTTTTT; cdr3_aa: CASSILSWGGGELFF
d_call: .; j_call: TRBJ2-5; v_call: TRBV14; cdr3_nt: TGTGCCAGCAGCCAACCCTCCCTTGTCGGGGTGCAGAGAGCGGAGACCCAGTACTTC; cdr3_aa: CASSQPSLVGVQRAETQYF
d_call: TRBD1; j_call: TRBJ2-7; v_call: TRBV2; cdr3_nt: TGTGCCAGCAGCCAGGACAGGGGCGAGCAGTACTTC; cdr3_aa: CASSQDRGEQYF
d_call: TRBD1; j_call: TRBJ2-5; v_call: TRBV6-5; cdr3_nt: TGTGCCAGCAGAGACAGGGGGCGAGAGACCCAGTACTTC; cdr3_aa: CASRDRGRETQYF
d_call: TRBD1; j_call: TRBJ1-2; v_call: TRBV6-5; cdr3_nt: TGTGCCAGCAGTTATGGACAGGGAACCTATGGCTACACCTTC; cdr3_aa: CASSYGQGTYGYTF
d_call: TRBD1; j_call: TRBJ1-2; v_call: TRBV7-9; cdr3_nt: TGTGCCAGCAGTCATCAGGGGGGAGGGACAGGTGTGAACTATGGCTACACCTTC; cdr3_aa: CASSHQGGGTGVNYGYTF
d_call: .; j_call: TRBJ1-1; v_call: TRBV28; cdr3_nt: TGTGCCAGCAGTTACGGTGAAGCTTTCTTT; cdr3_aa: CASSYGEAFF
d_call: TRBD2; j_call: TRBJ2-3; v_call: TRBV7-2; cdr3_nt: TGTGCCAGCAGCTTTCAGCGGGGGGTAAGCACAGATACGCAGTATTTT; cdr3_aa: CASSFQRGVSTDTQYF
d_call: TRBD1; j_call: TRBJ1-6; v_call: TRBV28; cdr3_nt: TGTGCCAGCACGAATAGGGGGACAGGGGTATCACCCCTCCACTTT; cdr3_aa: CASTNRGTGVSPLHF
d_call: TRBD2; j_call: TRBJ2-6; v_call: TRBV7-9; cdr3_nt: TGTGCCAGCAGCCCAGGGAGGGGAGTGGGGGCCAACGTCCTGACTTTC; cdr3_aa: CASSPGRGVGANVLTF
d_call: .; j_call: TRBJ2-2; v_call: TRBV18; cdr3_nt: TGTGCCAGCTCACCGCTCGGGTCCTTCACCGGGGAGCTGTTTTTT; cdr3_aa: CASSPLGSFTGELFF
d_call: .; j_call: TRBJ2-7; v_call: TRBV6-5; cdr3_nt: TGTGCCAGCAGGCGTTACTCCTACGAGCAGTACTTC; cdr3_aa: CASRRYSYEQYF
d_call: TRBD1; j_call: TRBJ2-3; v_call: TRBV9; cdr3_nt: TGTGCCAGCAGCATTAGGGGTGGGGACAGACCAGATACGCAGTATTTT; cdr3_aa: CASSIRGGDRPDTQYF
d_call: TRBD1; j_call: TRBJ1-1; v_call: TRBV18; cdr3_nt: TGTGCCAGCTCAGACGGACAGGGGGCGGGTTTGAACACTGAAGCTTTCTTT; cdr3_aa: CASSDGQGAGLNTEAFF
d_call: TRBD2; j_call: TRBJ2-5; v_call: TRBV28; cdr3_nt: TGTGCCAGCAGTTTTGGGCGGGGGGCGGTACAAGAGACCCAGTACTTC; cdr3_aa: CASSFGRGAVQETQYF
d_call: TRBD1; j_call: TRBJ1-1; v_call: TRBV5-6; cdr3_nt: TGTGCCAGCAGCTTGCCCGCAGGGGGCGTTAGGAACACTGAAGCTTTCTTT; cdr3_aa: CASSLPAGGVRNTEAFF
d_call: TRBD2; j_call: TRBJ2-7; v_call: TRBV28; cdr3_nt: TGTGCCAGCAGTTCGAGGGCGGGAGGGAACTACGAGCAGTACTTC; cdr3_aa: CASSSRAGGNYEQYF
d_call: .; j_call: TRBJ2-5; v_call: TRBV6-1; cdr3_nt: TGTGCCAGCAGTGATCGTCGGGAGACCCAGTACTTC; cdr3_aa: CASSDRRETQYF
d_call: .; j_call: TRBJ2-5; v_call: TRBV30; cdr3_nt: TGTGCCTGGAGTTTGTACGGCCAAGAGACCCAGTACTTC; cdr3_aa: CAWSLYGQETQYF
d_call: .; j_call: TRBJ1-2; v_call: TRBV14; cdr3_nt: TGTGCCAGCAGCCTAACCGCCGGGCGGAGGGTCTATGGCTACACCTTC; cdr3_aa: CASSLTAGRRVYGYTF
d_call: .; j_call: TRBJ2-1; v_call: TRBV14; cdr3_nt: TGTGCCAGCAGCCAATACAGGAGCTCCTACAATGAGCAGTTCTTC; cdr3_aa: CASSQYRSSYNEQFF
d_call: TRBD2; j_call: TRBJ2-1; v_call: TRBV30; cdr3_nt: TGTGCCTGGAGAAGAAGAGCGGGAGACCCCTCCTACAATGAGCAGTTCTTC; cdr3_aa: CAWRRRAGDPSYNEQFF
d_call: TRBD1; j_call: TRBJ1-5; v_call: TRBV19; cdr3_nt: TGTGCCAGTAGATCGTGGGACAGTAGCAATCAGCCCCAGCATTTT; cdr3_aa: CASRSWDSSNQPQHF
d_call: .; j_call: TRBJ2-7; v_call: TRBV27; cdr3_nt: TGTGCCAGCAGTACAAGACAGAAATATAGCGGCGAGCAGTACTTC; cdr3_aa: CASSTRQKYSGEQYF
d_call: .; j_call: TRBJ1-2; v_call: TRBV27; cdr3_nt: TGTGCCAGCAGTTTTGAGAACAACTATGGCTACACCTTC; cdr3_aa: CASSFENNYGYTF
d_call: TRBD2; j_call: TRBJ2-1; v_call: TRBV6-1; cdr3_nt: TGTGCCAGCAGTGAAGCTAGCGGGGGGGCCAATGAGCAGTTCTTC; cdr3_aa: CASSEASGGANEQFF
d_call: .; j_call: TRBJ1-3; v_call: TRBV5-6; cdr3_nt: TGTGCCAGCAGCTCCCTGGGCACCGGAAACACCATATATTTT; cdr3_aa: CASSSLGTGNTIYF
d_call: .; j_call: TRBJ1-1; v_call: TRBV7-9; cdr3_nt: TGTGCCAGCAGCTTAGCCCCTACTAACACTGAAGCTTTCTTT; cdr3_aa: CASSLAPTNTEAFF
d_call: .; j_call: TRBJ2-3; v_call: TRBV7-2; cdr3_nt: TGTGCCAGCAGCCCGGGTCCAGATACGCAGTATTTT; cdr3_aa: CASSPGPDTQYF
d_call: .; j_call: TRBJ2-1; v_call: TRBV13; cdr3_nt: TGTGCCAGCAGCTCCTCCCGGTACAATGAGCAGTTCTTC; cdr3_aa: CASSSSRYNEQFF
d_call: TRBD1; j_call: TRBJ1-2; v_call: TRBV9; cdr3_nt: TGTGCCAGCAGCGTCCGGGACAGCACCTCTGGTGGCTACACCTTC; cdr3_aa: CASSVRDSTSGGYTF
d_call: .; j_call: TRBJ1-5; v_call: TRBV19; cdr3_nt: TGTGCCAGTAGTCTCCGGGACACCTATCAGCCCCAGCATTTT; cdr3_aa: CASSLRDTYQPQHF
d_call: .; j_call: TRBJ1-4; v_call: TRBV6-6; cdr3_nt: TGTGCCAGCAGCAAAGAGCGGGATGAAAAACTGTTTTTT; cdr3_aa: CASSKERDEKLFF
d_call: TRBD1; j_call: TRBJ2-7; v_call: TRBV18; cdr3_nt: TGTGCCAGCTCAATACAGGGGAACGAGCAGTACTTC; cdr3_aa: CASSIQGNEQYF
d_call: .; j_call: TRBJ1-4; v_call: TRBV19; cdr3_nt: TGTGCCAGTACCAGGGTCCCGTTCGGTGAACTGTTTTTT; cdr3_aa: CASTRVPFGELFF